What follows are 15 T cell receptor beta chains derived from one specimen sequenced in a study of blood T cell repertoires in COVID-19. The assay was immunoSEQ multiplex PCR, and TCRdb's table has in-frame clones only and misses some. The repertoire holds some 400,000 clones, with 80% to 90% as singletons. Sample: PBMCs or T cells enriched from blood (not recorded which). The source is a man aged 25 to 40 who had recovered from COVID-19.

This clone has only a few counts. The CDR3 loop reads CATSDGRTTHRGYTF. DNA for the CDR3: TGTGCCACCAGTGATGGAAGGACAACCCATCGAGGCTACACCTTC. This chain uses TRBV24-1 with TRBJ1-2; a weak D match, TRBD1 (5 bases). This CDR3 region has 15 residues. Trimming shortened V by 3 bases and J by 8 bases, and 18 bases separated the two germline ends. The germline V gene encodes CDR1 KGHDR and CDR2 SFDVKD.

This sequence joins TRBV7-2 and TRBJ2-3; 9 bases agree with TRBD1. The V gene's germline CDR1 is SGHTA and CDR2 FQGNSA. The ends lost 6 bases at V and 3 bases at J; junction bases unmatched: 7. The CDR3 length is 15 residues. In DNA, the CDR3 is TGTGCCAGCAGTACCCAGGGACAGGGAACAGATACGCAGTATTTT. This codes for CASSTQGQGTDTQYF.

CDR3 coding DNA: TGTGCCAGCAGGCCAGACAGAATCTCCTCACCCCTCCACTTT. Its protein product is CASRPDRISSPLHF. This chain links TRBV27 with TRBJ1-6, with D maybe TRBD1 (5 bases). Germline V gene lookup returns CDR1 MNHEY and CDR2 SMNVEV (reference sequence). There are 14 residues in the CDR3. V lost 6 bases and J 10 bases, leaving 16 bases between the germline ends.

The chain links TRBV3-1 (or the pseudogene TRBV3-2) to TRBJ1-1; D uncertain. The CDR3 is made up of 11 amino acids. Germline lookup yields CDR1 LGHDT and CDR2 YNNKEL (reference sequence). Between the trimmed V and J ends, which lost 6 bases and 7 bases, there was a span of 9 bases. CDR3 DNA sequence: TGTGCCAGCAGTTACCAGAATGAAGCTTTCTTT. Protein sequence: CASSYQNEAFF.

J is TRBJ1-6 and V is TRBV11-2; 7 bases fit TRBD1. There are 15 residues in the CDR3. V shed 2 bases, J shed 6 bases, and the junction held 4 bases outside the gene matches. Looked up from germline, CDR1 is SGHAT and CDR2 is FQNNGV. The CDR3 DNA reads TGTGCCAGCAGCTTACTCCAGGGGGGTAATTCACCCCTCCACTTT. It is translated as CASSLLQGGNSPLHF.

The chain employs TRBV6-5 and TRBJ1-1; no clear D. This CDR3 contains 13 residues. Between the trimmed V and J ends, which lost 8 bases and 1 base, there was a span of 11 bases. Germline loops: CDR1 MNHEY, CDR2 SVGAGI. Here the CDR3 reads CASSLGANTEAFF. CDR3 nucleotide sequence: TGTGCCAGCTCGTTAGGAGCGAACACTGAAGCTTTCTTT.

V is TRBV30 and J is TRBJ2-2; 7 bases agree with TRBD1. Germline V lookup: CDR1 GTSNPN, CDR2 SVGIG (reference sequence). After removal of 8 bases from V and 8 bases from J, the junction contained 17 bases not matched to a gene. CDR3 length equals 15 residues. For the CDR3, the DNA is TGTGCCATAACGGGCCTACAGGGGCCTCGGGGGGAGCTGTTTTTT. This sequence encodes CAITGLQGPRGELFF. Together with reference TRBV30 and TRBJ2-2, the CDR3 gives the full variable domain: SQTIHQWPATLVQPVGSPLSLECTVEGTSNPNLYWYRQAAGRGLQLLFYSVGIGQISSEVPQNLSASRPQDRQFILSSKKLLLSDSGFYLCAITGLQGPRGELFFGEGSRLTVL.

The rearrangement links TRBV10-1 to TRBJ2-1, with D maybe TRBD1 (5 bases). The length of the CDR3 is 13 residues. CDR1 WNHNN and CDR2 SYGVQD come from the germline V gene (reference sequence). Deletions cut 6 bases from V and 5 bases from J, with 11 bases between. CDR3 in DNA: TGCGCCAGCAGGGCGGACATAAACAATGAGCAGTTCTTC. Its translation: CASRADINNEQFF.

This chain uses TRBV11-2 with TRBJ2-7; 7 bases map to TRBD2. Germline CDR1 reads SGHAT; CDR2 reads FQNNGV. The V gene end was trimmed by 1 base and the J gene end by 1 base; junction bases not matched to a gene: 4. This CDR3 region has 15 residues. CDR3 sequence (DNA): TGTGCCAGCAGCTTAGCTAGCGGAGTTTCCTACGAGCAGTACTTC. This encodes CASSLASGVSYEQYF. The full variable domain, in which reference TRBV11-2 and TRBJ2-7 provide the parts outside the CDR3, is EAGVAQSPRYKIIEKRQSVAFWCNPISGHATLYWYQQILGQGPKLLIQFQNNGVVDDSQLPKDRFSAERLKGVDSTLKIQPAKLEDSAVYLCASSLASGVSYEQYFGPGTRLTVT.

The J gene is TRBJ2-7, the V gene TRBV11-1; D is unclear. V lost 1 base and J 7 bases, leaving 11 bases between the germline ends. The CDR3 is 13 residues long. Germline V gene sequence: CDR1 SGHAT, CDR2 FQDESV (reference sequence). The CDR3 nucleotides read TGTGCCAGCAGCTTAGTAGAGAGAGGAGAGCAGTACTTC. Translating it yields CASSLVERGEQYF.

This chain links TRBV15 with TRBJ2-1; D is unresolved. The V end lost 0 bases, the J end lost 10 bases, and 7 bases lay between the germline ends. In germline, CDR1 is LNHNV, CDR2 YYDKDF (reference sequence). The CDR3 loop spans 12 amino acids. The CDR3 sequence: CATSRDLLEQFF. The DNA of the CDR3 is TGTGCCACCAGCAGAGATCTATTAGAGCAGTTCTTC.

The CDR3 coding sequence is TGTGCCAGCAGTACTATTGACAGGGGGCTATTTGGAGCTTTCTTT. Protein: CASSTIDRGLFGAFF. The V call is TRBV27, the J call TRBJ1-1; 10 nucleotides match TRBD1. The V and J ends lost 5 bases and 10 bases, in that order; junction bases with no gene match: 13. The CDR3 sequence is 15 residues long. Germline V gene lookup returns CDR1 MNHEY and CDR2 SMNVEV (reference sequence).

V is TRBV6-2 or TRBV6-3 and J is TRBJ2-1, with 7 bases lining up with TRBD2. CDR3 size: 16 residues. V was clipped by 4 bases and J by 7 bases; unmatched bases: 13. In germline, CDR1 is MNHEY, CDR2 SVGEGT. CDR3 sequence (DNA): TGTGCCAGCAGTTCCCTAGTGGGACTATCGTCTAATGAGCAGTTCTTC. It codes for CASSSLVGLSSNEQFF.

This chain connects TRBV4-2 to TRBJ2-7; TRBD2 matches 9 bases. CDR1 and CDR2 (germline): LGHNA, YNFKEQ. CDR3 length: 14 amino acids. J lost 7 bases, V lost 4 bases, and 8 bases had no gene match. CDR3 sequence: CASSLSGLAREQYF. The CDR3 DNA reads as TGTGCCAGCAGCCTGTCGGGACTAGCCAGAGAGCAGTACTTC.

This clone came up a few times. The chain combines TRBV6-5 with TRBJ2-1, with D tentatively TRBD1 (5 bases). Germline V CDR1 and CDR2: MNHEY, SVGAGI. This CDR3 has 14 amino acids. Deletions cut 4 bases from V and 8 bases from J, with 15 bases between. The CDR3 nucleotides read TGTGCCAGCAGTTCCCAGGGTGAATTCTATGAGCAGTTCTTC. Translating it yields CASSSQGEFYEQFF.